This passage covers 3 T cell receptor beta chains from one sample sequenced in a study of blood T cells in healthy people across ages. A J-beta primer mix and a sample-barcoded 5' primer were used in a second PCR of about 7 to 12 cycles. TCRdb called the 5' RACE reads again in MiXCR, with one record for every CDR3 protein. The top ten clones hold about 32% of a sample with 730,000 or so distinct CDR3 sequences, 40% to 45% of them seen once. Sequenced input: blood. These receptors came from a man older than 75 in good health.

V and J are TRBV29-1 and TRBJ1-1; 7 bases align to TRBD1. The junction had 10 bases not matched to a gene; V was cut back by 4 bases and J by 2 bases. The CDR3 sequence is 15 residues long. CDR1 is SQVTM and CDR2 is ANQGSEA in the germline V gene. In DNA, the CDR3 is TGCAGCGTTGCCCCATTAAACAGGGGCAACACTGAAGCTTTCTTT. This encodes CSVAPLNRGNTEAFF.

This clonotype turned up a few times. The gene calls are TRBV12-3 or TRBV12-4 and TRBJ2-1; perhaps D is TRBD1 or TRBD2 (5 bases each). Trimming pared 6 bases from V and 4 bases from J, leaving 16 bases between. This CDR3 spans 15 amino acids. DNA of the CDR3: TGTGCCAGCAGCCCCTTGGGACCCCCATACAATGAGCAGTTCTTC. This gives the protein CASSPLGPPYNEQFF.

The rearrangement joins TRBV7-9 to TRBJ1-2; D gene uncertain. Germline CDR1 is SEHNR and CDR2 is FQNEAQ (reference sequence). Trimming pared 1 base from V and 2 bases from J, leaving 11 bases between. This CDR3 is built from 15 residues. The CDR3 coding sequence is TGTGCCAGCAGCTTAGGTGGAGGAATCAACTATGGCTACACCTTC. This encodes CASSLGGGINYGYTF.